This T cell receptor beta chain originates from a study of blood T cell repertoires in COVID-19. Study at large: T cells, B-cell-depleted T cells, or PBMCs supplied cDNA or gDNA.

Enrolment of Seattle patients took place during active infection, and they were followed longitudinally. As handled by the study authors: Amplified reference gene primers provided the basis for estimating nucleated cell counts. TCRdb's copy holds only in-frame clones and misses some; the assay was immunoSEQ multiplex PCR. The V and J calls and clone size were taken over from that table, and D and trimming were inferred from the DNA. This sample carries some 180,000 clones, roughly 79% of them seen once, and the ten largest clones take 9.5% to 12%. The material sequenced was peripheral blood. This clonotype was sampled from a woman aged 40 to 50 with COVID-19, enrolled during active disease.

The CDR3, as DNA: TGCAGCGTTCTAACAGGTCAAGCCAAAAACATTCAGTACTTC. Encoded protein: CSVLTGQAKNIQYF. This rearrangement joins TRBV29-1 to TRBJ2-4, with D tentatively TRBD1 (5 bases). The CDR3 has 14 residues. Per the germline V gene, CDR1 is SQVTM and CDR2 is ANQGSEA. V was cut by 5 bases and J by 0 bases, with 11 bases left in between.